The entry that follows covers one T cell receptor beta chain sequence. Its target is not known. The data are from a study of cytomegalovirus exposure and HLA in healthy donors. Study observations and caveats: Specificity for CMV antigens was confirmed in vitro for a few of the CMV-associated chains.

Primers for the PCR totalled 60 Vbeta and 13 Jbeta. Profiled with immunoSEQ multiplex PCR; TCRdb holds only in-frame clones, not every one. Counted here are about 86,000 clones, around 70% occurring once; the ten biggest clones make up almost 8.5%. The V gene lost 5 bases and the J gene lost 7 bases, with 17 bases spanning the gap. The CDR3 is 15 residues long. Per germline, CDR1 MDHEN and CDR2 SYDVKM. This receptor was obtained from a man aged 55 to 70 in good health and CMV-seronegative. Sequencing input: PBMCs. The rearrangement links TRBV28 to TRBJ2-2, with D possibly TRBD2 on 5 matching bases. Here the CDR3 reads CASSARTPTDGELFF. CDR3 sequence (DNA): TGTGCCAGCAGTGCCCGGACTCCCACGGACGGGGAGCTGTTTTTT.